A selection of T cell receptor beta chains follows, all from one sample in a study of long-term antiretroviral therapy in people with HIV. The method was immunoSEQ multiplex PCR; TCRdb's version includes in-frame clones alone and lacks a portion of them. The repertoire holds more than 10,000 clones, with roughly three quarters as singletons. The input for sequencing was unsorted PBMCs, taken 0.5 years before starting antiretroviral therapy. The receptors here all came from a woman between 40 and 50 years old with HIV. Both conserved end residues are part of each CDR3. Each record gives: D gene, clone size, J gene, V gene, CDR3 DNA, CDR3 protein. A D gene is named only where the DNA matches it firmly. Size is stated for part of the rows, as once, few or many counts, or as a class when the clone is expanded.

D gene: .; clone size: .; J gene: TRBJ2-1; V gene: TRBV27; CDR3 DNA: TGTGCCAGCAGTTTCCAGGGGAGGGATGAGCAGTTCTTC; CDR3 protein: CASSFQGRDEQFF
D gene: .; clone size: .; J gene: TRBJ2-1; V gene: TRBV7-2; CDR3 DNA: TGTGCCAGCAGCTTACGGGTCTCCTCCGACAATGAGCAGTTCTTC; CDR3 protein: CASSLRVSSDNEQFF
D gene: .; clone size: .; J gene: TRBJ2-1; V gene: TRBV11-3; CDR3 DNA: TGTGCCAGCAGCTCAGAGGTGGGTACCGATGAGCAGTTCTTC; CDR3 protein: CASSSEVGTDEQFF
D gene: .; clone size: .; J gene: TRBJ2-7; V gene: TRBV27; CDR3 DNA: TGTGCCAGCAGTTCCGGACAGCCCTACGAGCAGTACTTC; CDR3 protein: CASSSGQPYEQYF
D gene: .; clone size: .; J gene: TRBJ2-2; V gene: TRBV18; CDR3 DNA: TGTGCCAGCTCTCCAACGACCCTCCTGAACACCGGGGAGCTGTTTTTT; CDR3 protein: CASSPTTLLNTGELFF
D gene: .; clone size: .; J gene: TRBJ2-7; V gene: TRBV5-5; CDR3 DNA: TGTGCCAGCAGCTTGACAGGGACCTACGAGCAGTACTTC; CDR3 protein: CASSLTGTYEQYF
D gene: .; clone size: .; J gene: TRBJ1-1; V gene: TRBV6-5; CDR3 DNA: TGTGCCAGCAGTTACGCTGGGGAAGCTTTCTTT; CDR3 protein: CASSYAGEAFF
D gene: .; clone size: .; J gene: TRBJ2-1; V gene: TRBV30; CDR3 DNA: TGTGCCTGGAGCCGTGGGGCCCATGTAACGGGTGAGCAGTTCTTC; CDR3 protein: CAWSRGAHVTGEQFF
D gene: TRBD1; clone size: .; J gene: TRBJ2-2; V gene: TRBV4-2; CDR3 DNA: TGTGCCAGCAGCCAAGAAGGACAGGGGGCCTTCACCGGGGAGCTGTTTTTT; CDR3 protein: CASSQEGQGAFTGELFF
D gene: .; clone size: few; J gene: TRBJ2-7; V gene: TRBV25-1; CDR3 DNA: TGTGCCAGCAGTAATCAGGTGCTCGAGCAGTACTTC; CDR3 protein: CASSNQVLEQYF
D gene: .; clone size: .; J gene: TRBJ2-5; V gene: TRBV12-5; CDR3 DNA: TGTGCTAGTGGTTTGGTACCGGGCCCTGAGGAGACCCAGTACTTC; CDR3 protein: CASGLVPGPEETQYF
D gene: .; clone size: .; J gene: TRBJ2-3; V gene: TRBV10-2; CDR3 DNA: TGCGCCAGCGCTACGGGCGGGGGCACAGATACGCAGTATTTT; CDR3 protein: CASATGGGTDTQYF
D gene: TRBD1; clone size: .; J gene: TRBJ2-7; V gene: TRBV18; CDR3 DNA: TGTGCCAGCTCACCACGGGACAGGGGAAACGAGCAGTACTTC; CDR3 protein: CASSPRDRGNEQYF
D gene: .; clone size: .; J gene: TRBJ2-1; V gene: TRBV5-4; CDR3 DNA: TGTGCCAGCAGCTTGGAGCGGTTCCCCTACAATGAGCAGTTCTTC; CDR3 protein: CASSLERFPYNEQFF
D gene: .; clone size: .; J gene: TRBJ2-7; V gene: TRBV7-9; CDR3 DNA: TGTGCCAGCAGCCCGTGGACGGAGAGCTCATACTACGAGCAGTACTTC; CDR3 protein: CASSPWTESSYYEQYF
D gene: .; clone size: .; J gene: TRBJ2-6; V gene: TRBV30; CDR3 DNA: TGTGCCTGGAGTTCAAGGGGGGCGCTAGGGGCCAACGTCCTGACTTTC; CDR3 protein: CAWSSRGALGANVLTF
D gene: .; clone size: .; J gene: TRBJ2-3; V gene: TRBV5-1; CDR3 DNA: TGCGCCAGCACCGAGACAGGACGAGGCACAGATACGCAGTATTTT; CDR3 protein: CASTETGRGTDTQYF
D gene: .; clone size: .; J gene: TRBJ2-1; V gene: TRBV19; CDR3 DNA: TGTGCCAGTGGCCGGGACGCCTACAATGAGCAGTTCTTC; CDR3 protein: CASGRDAYNEQFF
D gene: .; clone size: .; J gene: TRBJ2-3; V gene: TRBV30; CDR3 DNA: TGTGCCTGGAGTCGATCACCCGGGGATACGCAGTATTTT; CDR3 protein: CAWSRSPGDTQYF
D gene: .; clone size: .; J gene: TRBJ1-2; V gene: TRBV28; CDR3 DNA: TGTGCCAGCAGCCTAGGGGGTGGCTACACCTTC; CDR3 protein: CASSLGGGYTF
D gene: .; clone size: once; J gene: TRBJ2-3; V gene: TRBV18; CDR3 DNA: TGTGCCAGCTCACCACAATACGGAGATACGCAGTATTTT; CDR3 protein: CASSPQYGDTQYF
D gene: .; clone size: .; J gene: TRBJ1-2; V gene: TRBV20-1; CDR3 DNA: TGCAGTGCTTTACCCCCCGGGACCTCCTTC; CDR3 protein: CSALPPGTSF
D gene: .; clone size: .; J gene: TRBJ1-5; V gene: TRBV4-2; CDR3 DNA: TGTGCCAGCAGCCCAGCCGGGGGTGATAGCAATCAGCCCCAGCATTTT; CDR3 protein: CASSPAGGDSNQPQHF
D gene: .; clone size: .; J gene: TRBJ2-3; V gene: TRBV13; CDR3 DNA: TGTGCCAGCAGCTTCACAAGTCCCCCAGATACGCAGTATTTT; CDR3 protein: CASSFTSPPDTQYF
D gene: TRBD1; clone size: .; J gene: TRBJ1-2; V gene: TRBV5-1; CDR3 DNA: TGCGCCAGCAGCCGAGGGACAGGAGACAACTATGGCTACACCTTC; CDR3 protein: CASSRGTGDNYGYTF
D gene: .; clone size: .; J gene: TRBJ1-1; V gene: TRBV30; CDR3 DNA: TGTGCCTGGAGTCCCTACTGGGAGAACACTGAAGCTTTCTTT; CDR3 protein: CAWSPYWENTEAFF
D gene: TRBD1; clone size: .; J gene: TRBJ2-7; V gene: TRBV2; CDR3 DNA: TGTGCCAGCAGCCACCGTCGATCCGGGACAGGGGCCTACGAGCAGTACTTC; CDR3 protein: CASSHRRSGTGAYEQYF
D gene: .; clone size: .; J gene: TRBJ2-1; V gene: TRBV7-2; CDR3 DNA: TGTGCCAGCAGCTTTATGGCAGCCGGACAGTTCTTC; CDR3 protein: CASSFMAAGQFF
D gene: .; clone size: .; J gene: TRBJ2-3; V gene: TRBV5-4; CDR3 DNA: TGTGCCAGCAGCCCTGGGGGGCCTGGGGCAGATACGCAGTATTTT; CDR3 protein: CASSPGGPGADTQYF
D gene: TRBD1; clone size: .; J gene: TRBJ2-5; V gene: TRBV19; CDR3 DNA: TGTGCCAGTAGTAGGGGACAGGGAGTGGGAGAGACCCAGTACTTC; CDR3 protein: CASSRGQGVGETQYF
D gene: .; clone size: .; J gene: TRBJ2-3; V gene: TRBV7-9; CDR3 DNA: TGTGCCAGCAGCTTCCGGGACTTTGCCACAGATACGCAGTATTTT; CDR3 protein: CASSFRDFATDTQYF
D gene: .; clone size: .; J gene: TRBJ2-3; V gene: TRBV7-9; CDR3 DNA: TGTGCCAGCAGAATTCACGGAGAGAGCACAGATACGCAGTATTTT; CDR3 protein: CASRIHGESTDTQYF
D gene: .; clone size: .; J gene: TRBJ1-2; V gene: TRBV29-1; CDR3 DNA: TGCAGCGTTGGAGGTTTTCGCGGCTACACCTTC; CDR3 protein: CSVGGFRGYTF
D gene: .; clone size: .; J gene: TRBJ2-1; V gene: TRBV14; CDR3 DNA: TGTGCCAGCAGCCTCCGTTGGGGGGATTACAATGAGCAGTTCTTC; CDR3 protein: CASSLRWGDYNEQFF
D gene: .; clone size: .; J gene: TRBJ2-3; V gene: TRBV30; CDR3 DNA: TGTGCCTGGAGTGTATCAGATACGCAGTATTTT; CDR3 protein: CAWSVSDTQYF
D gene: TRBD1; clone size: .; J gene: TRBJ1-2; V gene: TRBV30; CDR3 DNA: TGTGCCTGGTCCAGGGACAGCTCTAACTATGGCTACACCTTC; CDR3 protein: CAWSRDSSNYGYTF
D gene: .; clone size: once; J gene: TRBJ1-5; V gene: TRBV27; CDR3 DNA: TGTGCCAGCAGTCCCGGACACTGGCATAGCAATCAGCCCCAGCATTTT; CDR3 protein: CASSPGHWHSNQPQHF
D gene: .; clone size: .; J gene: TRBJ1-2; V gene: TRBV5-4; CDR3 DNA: TGTGCCAGCAGCTTGGACAGATATGGCTACACCTTC; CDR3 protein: CASSLDRYGYTF
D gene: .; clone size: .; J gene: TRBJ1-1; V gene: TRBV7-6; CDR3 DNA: TGTGCCAGCAGCCCCGACGGGGCGGGAAAAGCTTTCTTT; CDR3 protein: CASSPDGAGKAFF
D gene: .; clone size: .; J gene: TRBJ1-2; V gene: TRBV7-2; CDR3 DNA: TGTGCCAGCAGCTTCCGGGGTGGCTACACCTTC; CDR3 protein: CASSFRGGYTF
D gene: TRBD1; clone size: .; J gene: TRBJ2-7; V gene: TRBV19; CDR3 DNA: TGTGCCAGTAGTGCTTTTCCCGGGACAGGGGGACCTACCTACGAGCAGTACTTC; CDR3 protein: CASSAFPGTGGPTYEQYF
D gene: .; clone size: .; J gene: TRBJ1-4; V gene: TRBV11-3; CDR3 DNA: TGTGCCAGCAGCTTACGGGGTTGTCCGGGGACACCAAAAATGAGGAAACTGTTTTTT; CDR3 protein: CASSLRGCPGTPKMRKLFF
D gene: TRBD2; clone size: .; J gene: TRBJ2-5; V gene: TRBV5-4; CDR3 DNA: TGTGCCAGCAGCTACGGGACTAGCGGGAGGGGCGGCTTCAGGGAGACCCAGTACTTC; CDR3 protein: CASSYGTSGRGGFRETQYF
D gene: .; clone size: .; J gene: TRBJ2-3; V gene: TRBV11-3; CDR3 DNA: TGTGCCAGCAGCTTATTTGGGGCAGATACGCAGTATTTT; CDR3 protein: CASSLFGADTQYF
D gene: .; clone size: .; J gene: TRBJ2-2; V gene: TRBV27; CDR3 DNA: TGTGCCAGCAGTTTACTAGCCGGGGAGCTGTTTTTT; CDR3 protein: CASSLLAGELFF
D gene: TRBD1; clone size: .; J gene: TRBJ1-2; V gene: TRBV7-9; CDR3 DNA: TGTGCCAGCAGCCCAAGTCGCTCACAGGGGGCAGGGGGCTACACCTTC; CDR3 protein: CASSPSRSQGAGGYTF
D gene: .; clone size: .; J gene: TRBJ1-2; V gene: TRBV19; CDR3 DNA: TGTGCCAGTAGTACGGACGGCTATGGCTACACCTTC; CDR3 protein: CASSTDGYGYTF
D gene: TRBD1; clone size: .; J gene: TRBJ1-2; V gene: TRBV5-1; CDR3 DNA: TGCGCCAGCAGCCGGACAGGAGGATTACAAGATGGCTACACCTTC; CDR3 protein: CASSRTGGLQDGYTF
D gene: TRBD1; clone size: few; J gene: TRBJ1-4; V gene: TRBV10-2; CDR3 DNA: TGCGCCAGCAGCGATGGAGGGGGCGAAAAACTGTTTTTT; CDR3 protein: CASSDGGGEKLFF
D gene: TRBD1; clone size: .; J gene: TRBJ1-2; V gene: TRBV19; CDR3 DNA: TGTGCCAGTAGTAGGACAGGGACTGGCTACACCTTC; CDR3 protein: CASSRTGTGYTF